This TCR beta chain was recorded in a study of blood T cell repertoires in COVID-19 (dated by TCRdb to the early 2020s). Concerning the study at large: Samples from collaborators originated in the United States, Italy and Spain and spanned both the acute and convalescent phases of COVID-19. The prospective study material was composed of cDNA or gDNA derived from T cells, B-cell-depleted T cells, or PBMCs. The dataset comprised deeply sampled blood TCRbeta repertoires from subjects exposed to, actively infected with, or recovered from COVID-19. The repertoires were made available in a free public database intended to serve as a resource for research on the immune response to SARS-CoV-2. The samples were drawn from the first 160 participants of the ongoing ImmuneRACE study and from over 950 subjects provided by 6 global collaborators. Sample metadata almost always included a de-identified subject ID, COVID-19 status, age in years and sex. Where HLA class I and class II types were available, the types were taken from metadata supplied by the sample provider, not from assay-based typing. Broad study findings and their caveats: The amount of clinical and demographic metadata varied by source and participant and was provided uncurated.

From a lookup of the germline V gene, CDR1 and CDR2 are KGHSH and LQKENI. Trimming takes 2 bases off V and 2 bases off J; junction bases not matched to a gene: 2. The CDR3 holds 14 amino acids from the cysteine to the phenylalanine. Only the CDR3 region is kept as DNA, spanning 42 bases read in frame from base 1. TCRbeta CDR3 regions were amplified from genomic DNA using the immunoSEQ Assay, a bias-controlled multiplex PCR. The original methods were these. Within the assay, amplification of reference gene primers was used to estimate how many nucleated cells each sample contained. Sequence reads were collapsed and filtered to measure the absolute abundance of every unique TCRbeta CDR3 rearrangement. For each sample, productive Simpson clonality was calculated as the square root of Simpson's diversity index over productive rearrangements. TCRdb carries this immuneACCESS record with in-frame sequences only. Its versions omit some clonotypes, under half of them owing to an unresolved V gene in the studies checked, with the rest unexplained. V and J calls and clone size are those listed in that table; D and trimming were worked out from the DNA. Here the sample has 200,000 to 300,000 clones; about 90% occur a single time. The ten biggest clones cover roughly 7.8% of the sample.

As concerns this clone: It has no known antigen specificity. No much larger clone exists at a distance of one base, and base qualities are not known.

Samples from volunteer blood donors who had recovered from COVID-19 were contributed by a second Seattle source. Whole blood was collected in K2EDTA tubes by collaborating institutions according to the institutions' own protocols. For TCRbeta analysis, collaborators shipped samples as frozen whole blood, isolated PBMCs, or DNA extracted from either of those sample types. The sample was peripheral blood. The receptor was isolated from a man aged 60 to 69 who had recovered from COVID-19. Recombination linked TRBV18 to TRBJ1-1, and 7 bases in between align with TRBD1. The nucleotide sequence reads TGTGCCAGCTCACCAGACAGGGCTAACACTGAAGCTTTCTTT. Its amino acids are CASSPDRANTEAFF.